Sequencing of this TCR beta chain was carried out in a study of T cell repertoires in cytomegalovirus infection. Study in general: It was recently identified HLA-C-restricted and well-studied HLA-B-restricted CMV epitopes that the study used. CMV infection together with matching HLA type was indicated by public TCR beta signatures.

TCRdb ran MiXCR on the reads and lists one entry per CDR3 protein. The sample yields 830,000 or so distinct CDR3 sequences, approximately 29% seen once. Findings of the study overall: Carriers of CMV and the relevant HLA type were discriminated by public TCR beta frequency.

With respect to this clonotype: Its specificity is not known.

From germline, CDR1 is MNHEY and CDR2 SMNVEV (reference sequence). This CDR3 contains 15 residues. The V end was cut by 2 bases, the J end by 2 bases, with 12 bases between. This clonotype was obtained from a human donor in good health (CMV status not recorded). Some clones in this sample may be carry-over from other donors' samples. The chain couples TRBV27 to TRBJ1-2, with D possibly being TRBD1 (5 bases). The source was cultured CD8+ T cells from PBMCs, collected from culture after CMV antigen stimulation. The chain's CDR3 is CASSLLGTANYGYTF. In DNA form, the CDR3 reads TGTGCCAGCAGTTTACTTGGGACGGCGAACTATGGCTACACCTTC.